This T cell receptor beta chain is from a study of CD8+CD57+ T cells in acquired aplastic anemia. Study context: Each DNA sample taken from sorted CD4+ and CD8+ cells came to approximately 3.3 ug on average.

Profiling that covered TCR beta VDJ and CDR3 relied on genomic DNA as its template. Using its own MiXCR run on the reads, TCRdb lists one record per CDR3 protein. The top ten clones hold about 39% of a sample with roughly 180,000 distinct CDR3 sequences, 55% to 65% of them seen once. Those patients picked for sequencing had displayed CD8+CD57+ cell expansion on flow cytometry. Among the patients, all had severe acquired aplastic anemia. The CDR3 covers 15 residues. Germline V gene sequence: CDR1 SQVTM, CDR2 ANQGSEA. Between the trimmed V and J ends, which lost 4 bases and 0 bases, there was a span of 14 bases. This clonotype was detected only a few times. Its antigen is as yet unknown. The study, taken as a whole, reports: Researchers report that twenty-nine CD8+ CDR3 sequences appeared in both patients and controls.

The source is a human donor with aplastic anemia. What was sequenced was sorted CD4+, CD8+, or CD8+CD57+ T cells (not recorded which) from PBMCs. V is TRBV29-1 and J is TRBJ2-3, with D possibly TRBD2 on 6 matching bases. The CDR3 reads CSVALWRDSTDTQYF. In DNA form, the CDR3 reads TGCAGCGTTGCGCTTTGGCGGGATAGCACAGATACGCAGTATTTT.